A single sample is the source of the 5 T cell receptor beta chains below, sequenced in a study of blood T cell repertoires in COVID-19. Produced via immunoSEQ multiplex PCR; TCRdb's table is partial and in-frame only. The sample contains over 45,000 clones, around 83% of which appear only once. The specimen was peripheral blood. These receptors all stem from a human donor in a cohort sampled during active or convalescent COVID-19.

The chain employs TRBV9 and TRBJ2-3; 8 bases align to TRBD1. The CDR3 runs to 16 residues. CDR1 is SGDLS, CDR2 YYNGEE, per germline. The V segment lost 3 bases and the J segment 0 bases; nucleotides outside the gene matches: 6. CDR3 sequence (DNA): TGTGCCAGCAGCGCCATCCAGGGGGCGAGCACAGATACGCAGTATTTT. Translation gives CASSAIQGASTDTQYF.

The V gene is TRBV7-2, the J gene TRBJ1-1; possibly TRBD1 for D (5 bases). V lost 3 bases and J 1 base, leaving 9 bases between the germline ends. Germline values: CDR1 SGHTA, CDR2 FQGNSA. The CDR3 runs 14 residues. The CDR3 is CASSFQGGNTEAFF. The CDR3 region has the DNA TGTGCCAGCAGCTTTCAGGGCGGGAACACTGAAGCTTTCTTT.

This chain joins TRBV2 and TRBJ2-2; TRBD1 agrees at 8 bases. V trimming: 7 bases; J trimming: 0 bases; junction bases outside the gene matches: 4. This CDR3 is 15 amino acids long. CDR1 and CDR2 from the germline V gene are SNHLY and FYNNEI. Here the CDR3 DNA reads TGTGCCAGCAAAATGGACAGGGCGAACACCGGGGAGCTGTTTTTT. Translated, it gives CASKMDRANTGELFF.

This clone was seen once. This chain joins TRBV18 and TRBJ2-6; D is undetermined. Germline V gene lookup returns CDR1 KGHSH and CDR2 LQKENI. Trimming pared 6 bases from V and 3 bases from J, leaving 18 bases between. This CDR3 spans 17 amino acids. This chain's CDR3 is CASSPGSPTGGANVLTF. The CDR3 bases are TGTGCCAGCTCCCCTGGCAGCCCCACGGGTGGGGCCAACGTCCTGACTTTC.

The chain couples TRBV4-3 to TRBJ1-1, with TRBD1 identical over 8 bases. The CDR3 totals 18 residues. J gave up 0 bases and V 4 bases, and 13 bases lay outside the gene matches. Germline values: CDR1 LGHNA, CDR2 YSLEER. The CDR3 DNA reads TGCGCCAGCAGCCGATACCCGTTACAGGGGGGCATGAACACTGAAGCTTTCTTT. The encoded protein is CASSRYPLQGGMNTEAFF.